This T cell receptor (beta chain) was found in a study of regulatory T cells in long-lasting Graves disease. The time point was: newly diagnosed GD, antithyroid drugs for less than 3 months. Generation of the TCR library employed RNA extracted from PBMCs. An endocrinology department located in Xi'an, China, was where the patients came from. There are many counts of this clonotype. TCR beta libraries were built with iRepertoire HTBI primers and Arm-PCR of CDR3 regions. TCRdb fed the multiplex PCR reads into MiXCR, producing one record per CDR3 protein. This table holds about half a million distinct CDR3 sequences, about 11% found once. These data are also associated with another study on T cells in Graves' hyperthyroidism and ophthalmopathy. That source adds: Patients having uncontrolled infection, another autoimmune disease, pregnancy or lactation were not included.

This clonotype was obtained from a woman in her thirties with Graves disease. The specimen was peripheral blood mononuclear cells (PBMCs), collected at new diagnosis, from a patient treated with antithyroid drugs.

The CDR3 coding sequence is TGTGCCAGCAGTTACTCACTCCCCGCGGGAGGATTCTACAATGAGCAGTTCTTC. This codes for CASSYSLPAGGFYNEQFF. This chain links TRBV6-2 or TRBV6-3 with TRBJ2-1, with 8 nucleotides matching TRBD2. Looked up from germline, CDR1 is MNHEY and CDR2 is SVGEGT. This CDR3 comprises 18 residues. The J segment lost 3 bases and the V segment lost 0 bases, leaving 10 bases of the junction unmatched.